This T cell receptor beta chain was observed in a study of cytomegalovirus exposure and HLA in healthy donors (dated by TCRdb to the late 2010s). About the study as a whole: In an earlier analysis of roughly 500 of the donors, around 290 Gb of sequence data and 100 million or so unique TCR beta sequences from 180 million or so T cells were reported. On average, approximately 250,000 unique TCR beta nucleotide sequences were sequenced per donor among 350 to 400 genotyped donors of the cohort, with roughly 18% of those sequences being non-productive. All discovery cohort repertoires had been generated using a single sequencing platform. Along with the roughly 610-subject first cohort, a separate validation cohort of over 90 different subjects was used. Five DR-DQ haplotypes were handled as single units for association and clustering because linkage in the cohort was strong. The study used immunosequencing to profile the T cell repertoires of under 700 subjects and linked those repertoires to cytomegalovirus serostatus. An earlier analysis of 587 of the donors used high-throughput TCR beta sequencing to judge whether each TCR beta V gene segment behaved as functional or pseudogenic. Donor age, sex, ethnicity and CMV serostatus were compiled together with the repertoire data. An early release that covered about 600 HLA-typed donors contained 300 to 350 gigabases of sequencing data and tens of millions of unique TCR sequences. In the later analysis, no new phenotypic data were used to find candidate immune exposures; instead, reliance was placed on TCR beta sequences and their occurrence across donors. In a later genetic analysis, genome-wide SNP genotypes for 398 of the 666 donors were used, and that subset was treated as a discovery cohort. The number of donors typed differed by locus, with about 629-640 for A, B, C, DRB1 and DQB1, more than 500 for DQA1, nearly 610 for DPA1, and approximately 470 for DPB1. The study aimed to test whether cataloging public T cell receptors could reveal signatures of past pathogen exposure. Class I and class II HLA loci were covered by the typing at four-digit resolution. A later analysis re-examined previously published TCR beta repertoires from roughly 720 donors and added high-resolution HLA genotyping to investigate patterns of TCR occurrence. To predict cytomegalovirus infection status, the study combined high-throughput TCR immunosequencing, statistical association of individual TCRs with disease status, and machine learning. Of the roughly 400 genotyped donors, 70% to 90% were placed in the genetic ancestry cluster associated with self-reported Caucasian donors.

What the research found in general, with its limitations: A further reported finding was that TCR beta sequences accurately predicted the HLA-A and HLA-B alleles for most subjects in the first cohort. In a later analysis, the rate of TCR association differed among HLA loci, with DRB1 alleles having the most associated TCRs and HLA-C alleles having the fewest. The study listed approximately 150 TCR beta chains as associated with cytomegalovirus. A later genetic analysis reported fewer N-insertions in productive TCRs among donors in an Asian-associated ancestry cluster than the roughly 700-donor mean. A later genetic analysis associated a missense DCLRE1C variant with V-gene and J-gene trimming of TCR beta chains, and an independent cohort replicated the association. Assigning TCR associations to individual alleles was difficult when HLA alleles, especially DR and DQ, strongly co-occurred. Across donors, most TCR sequences were observed very rarely, whereas some public TCRs were present in many individuals. A few of the identified cytomegalovirus-associated TCR beta chains were confirmed in vitro to be specific for cytomegalovirus antigens. The classifier was reported to diagnose cytomegalovirus status with high specificity and sensitivity in both the original cohort and the validation cohort. Linkage disequilibrium might explain the correlated functional status among segregating V segments, but an unknown experimental factor could not be ruled out. Sequencing depth was assumed to be roughly uniform across donors in the presence/absence analyses, though that assumption may not hold. The cohort was sequenced for TCR beta chains only, and without alpha or paired-chain data the features that could be detected were limited. In a later analysis, around 17,000 TCR beta sequences were associated with specific HLA alleles at a false discovery rate of 0.05. In an earlier analysis of around 600 of the donors, most TCR beta V segments appeared in productive rearrangements about 90% or about 30% of the time, broadly matching IMGT annotations. A later analysis found that HLA-associated TCR beta chains were more clonally expanded and had lower generation probabilities than equally common non-associated chains. According to the authors, the approach could potentially be generalized to other disease states and immunological phenotypes. The 87-base-pair reads could not distinguish some IMGT-functional V segments, including TRBV6-2 and TRBV6-3, so those segments were excluded. Because counts were too low, roughly 17 rarely observed V segments, including chromosome 9 orphons, were left out of the earlier analysis of about 620 of the donors. Several of the top co-occurrence clusters appeared to be linked to parvovirus B19, influenza, CMV and Epstein-Barr virus, according to a later analysis. A later analysis found that most CMV-associated TCR beta chains appeared HLA-restricted, with HLA associations seemingly driven largely by CMV exposure. CMV serostatus was the only immune exposure information available for the cohort. A cluster of highly shared sequence variants was judged likely to be a technical artifact of the sequencing pipeline. Because some donors lacked HLA typing at each locus, the association tests relied only on the typed subset.

CDR1 MNHNS and CDR2 SASEGT were looked up in the germline V gene. The germline V end is reduced by 4 bases and the J end by 6 bases; junction bases left unmatched: 5. The CDR3 holds 15 amino acids from the cysteine to the phenylalanine. Only the CDR3 DNA stays, 45 bases, in frame from base 1. The cohort consisted of some 670 healthy bone marrow donors. At the time of sampling, all cohort members were nominally healthy, though unrecorded immune exposures were likely present. The donor was CMV seropositive and belonged to the group of 250 to 300 seropositive cohort members. Each donor provided a peripheral blood sample, and peripheral blood mononuclear cells were used for TCR beta sequencing. The Qiagen DNeasy Blood Extraction Kit was used to extract genomic DNA from the blood cell samples. This clone was counted only a few times. The clone's antigen remains unknown. Base qualities are not recorded, but no much larger clone differs from it by a single base.

Library generation was performed with the immunoSEQ multiplex PCR assay. A mixture of 60 forward primers for TCR Vbeta segments and 13 reverse primers for TCR Jbeta segments was used in the multiplex PCR. The CDR3 region of rearranged TCR beta genes was amplified from genomic DNA with a multiplex PCR assay. The amplified TCR beta libraries were sequenced on the Illumina HiSeq System as 87-base-pair reads. As for the original processing: Across the 500 to 750 repertoires, a later analysis counted tens of millions of unique TCR beta chains, some 11 million of which were shared by at least two donors. Raw reads were error-corrected and collapsed into unique sequences by a nearest-neighbor algorithm in which closely related sequences were merged to remove PCR and sequencing errors. CDR3 sequences were aligned to IMGT reference sequences to assign V, D and J gene segments. For a sequence to be retained, at least a six-nucleotide match to both a V gene segment and a J gene segment was required. Rearrangements were classified as productive when the CDR3 lacked stop codons and remained in frame with V and J, and all other rearrangements were classified as non-productive. CDR3 was defined by IMGT convention, running from the second conserved V-encoded cysteine to the conserved J-encoded phenylalanine. Sequences without an unambiguous match to a single V gene segment were excluded from the earlier analysis of about 630 of the donors. In an earlier analysis of approximately 610 of the donors, V segments were called functional above 56.7% productive rearrangements and were called segregating when the between-donor standard deviation exceeded 5%. A statistical classification framework was built for diagnosing cytomegalovirus status from the catalog of TCR beta chain sequences. In a later analysis, V and J genes were assigned by comparing TCR nucleotide sequences against IMGT/GENE-DB human TR gene sequences. In a later analysis, CDR3 sequences and most-parsimonious VDJ recombination scenarios were assigned using the TCRdist pipeline. In a later analysis, every TCR beta chain was defined by the combination of its CDR3 amino acid sequence and its V-gene family, and reads without a unique V-gene family were dropped. A later analysis removed several hundred highly shared, low-generation-probability nucleotide sequences to deal with suspected cross-contamination and a sequencing artifact. For each public chain, a later analysis derived a clonal expansion index from normalized ranks of inferred template counts within each repertoire. Generation probabilities in a later analysis came from a VDJ recombination model fitted to out-of-frame rearrangements, and those results were checked against IGoR. In a later analysis, TCR-TCR, TCR-HLA and TCR-CMV co-occurrence was scored with hypergeometric tests, and a repertoire-size bias correction was applied to TCR pairs. In a later analysis, false discovery rates were estimated by permuting HLA or CMV assignments 20 times. A later analysis grouped co-occurring TCRs with DBSCAN, adding TCRdist sequence similarity when clustering within HLA-allele-positive subsets. For co-occurrence clustering, repertoires with fewer than 30,000 or more than 120,000 public chains were excluded, along with several repertoires with anomalous nucleotide sharing. The table comes from immuneACCESS by way of TCRdb, which keeps in-frame sequences with V and J called. Part of the clones is missing from these tables; in studies checked, under half for an unresolved V gene and the rest for unknown reasons. V, J and clone size derive from that table, while D and trimming were established from the DNA sequence. The sample data list 65,000 to 75,000 clones, and about 73% of these were observed just once. 8.5% to 14% of the sample goes to the ten largest clones.

The sequence derives from a woman aged 60-75 years in good health and CMV-seropositive. The sequencing sample was made of PBMCs. The V and J genes are TRBV6-1 and TRBJ2-7; TRBD2 lines up with 14 middle nucleotides. CDR3 loop: CASSVGLAGEGEQYF. The bases are TGTGCCAGCAGTGTGGGACTAGCGGGAGAGGGCGAGCAGTACTTC.